The clone carrying this TCR beta chain was observed at least ten times. Its antigen is not known. This CDR3 region has 15 residues. In germline, CDR1 is MGHRA, CDR2 YSYEKL. The J segment lost 6 bases and the V segment lost 4 bases, leaving 9 bases of the junction unmatched. Sorted-subset replicate PCRs used about 190 ng of genomic DNA. This amount corresponded to about 30,000 T cell genomes. The method was immunoSEQ multiplex PCR; TCRdb's version includes in-frame clones alone and lacks a portion of them. The sample holds roughly 760,000 clones; approximately 74% are singletons and the top ten take more than 1.5%. The entry originates in a study of shared clonotypes between healthy human individuals. Study details: Each donor contributed plates that comprised three CD4 naive, three CD4 memory, two CD8 naive and one CD8 memory. Study results and caveats: Although depth was large, rarefaction showed that sequencing of the sorted subsets was incomplete. Naive subsets generally exceeded memory subsets in estimated richness.

The source material was memory CD4+ T cells sorted from blood. The sample's subset: CD45RA-negative fraction. The V and J genes are TRBV4-1 and TRBJ2-1; 7 bases map to TRBD2. This clonotype was obtained from a woman in her twenties or thirties in good health. CDR3 amino acids: CASSLDPGTTNEQFF. The DNA for the CDR3 is TGCGCCAGCAGCCTAGACCCCGGGACTACCAATGAGCAGTTCTTC.